Each of the 26 T cell receptor beta chains below was sequenced from the same sample in a study of beta chain features in type 1 diabetes. Every isolated RNA sample was fully reverse transcribed, so sequencing captured expressed TCRB transcripts. Libraries were prepared by immunoSEQ multiplex PCR; TCRdb keeps only in-frame clonotypes and omits some of them. In the table there are about 290,000 clones, approximately 8% of which are singletons. Sequenced sample: central memory CD4+ T cells from blood. All receptors derive from a woman under 30 in good health.

This rearrangement joins TRBV4-2 to TRBJ2-1, with TRBD2 as a possible D gene (5 bases). Trimming cost V 0 bases and J 1 base, with 13 bases left between them. CDR1 LGHNA and CDR2 YNFKEQ come from the germline V gene. This CDR3 is built from 17 residues. The CDR3, as DNA: TGTGCCAGCAGCCAAGACGATATTTCGGGGTCCTACAATGAGCAGTTCTTC. Encoded protein: CASSQDDISGSYNEQFF.

This clone was seen only a few times. The V and J genes are TRBV14 and TRBJ2-2; 7 bases align to TRBD1. Looked up from germline, CDR1 is SGHDN and CDR2 is FVKESK. Trimming at V came to 6 bases and at J to 5 bases, leaving 9 bases not matched to a gene. The CDR3 covers 15 residues. CDR3 region: CASSRQGSKTGELFF. As DNA, the CDR3 is TGTGCCAGCAGTCGACAGGGTAGTAAGACCGGGGAGCTGTTTTTT.

The chain uses TRBV4-3 and TRBJ1-2, with a tentative D call TRBD1 (6 bases). CDR1 is LGHNA and CDR2 is YSLEER in the germline V gene. The V gene lost 4 bases and the J gene lost 11 bases, with 20 bases spanning the gap. This CDR3 has 14 amino acids. CDR3: CASSPLDRRPIYTF. The CDR3, as DNA: TGCGCCAGCAGCCCACTCGACAGGCGCCCGATATACACCTTC.

J is TRBJ2-5 and V is TRBV5-1, with 9 bases identical to TRBD1. From germline, CDR1 is SGHRS and CDR2 YFSETQ. There are 16 residues in the CDR3. The V and J ends lost 0 bases and 4 bases, in that order; junction bases with no gene match: 7. In DNA form, the CDR3 reads TGCGCCAGCAGCTTGGAACCCGGGACAGGGCGAGAGACCCAGTACTTC. This translates into CASSLEPGTGRETQYF.

This clone was observed a handful of times. The genes are TRBV2 and TRBJ2-3, with TRBD2 identical over 9 bases. Per germline, CDR1 SNHLY and CDR2 FYNNEI. V shed 7 bases, J shed 0 bases, and the junction held 8 bases outside the gene matches. This CDR3 spans 16 amino acids. CDR3 sequence (DNA): TGTGCCAGCACCTTGGGCCTAGCGGGGAGCACAGATACGCAGTATTTT. The encoded protein is CASTLGLAGSTDTQYF.

This clone was picked up many times. The chain carries TRBV7-3 and TRBJ1-2, with a weak D call TRBD1 (5 bases). The CDR3 has 13 residues. Germline lookup yields CDR1 SGHTA and CDR2 FQGTGA. The V and J ends lost 4 bases and 5 bases respectively, with 11 bases between them. The CDR3 is CASSSGTDYGYTF. The CDR3 DNA follows: TGTGCCAGCAGCTCCGGGACCGATTATGGCTACACCTTC.

This clone was detected only a few times. The rearrangement joins TRBV28 to TRBJ1-6, with 7 bases fitting TRBD1. Germline CDR1 is MDHEN and CDR2 is SYDVKM. J gave up 18 bases and V 5 bases, and 10 bases lay outside the gene matches. This CDR3 has 12 residues. CDR3 protein: CASSPIQGSHHF. As DNA, the CDR3 is TGTGCCAGCAGTCCTATACAGGGGTCACACCACTTT. Drawing the rest from reference TRBV28 and TRBJ1-6, the complete variable domain is DVKVTQSSRYLVKRTGEKVFLECVQDMDHENMFWYRQDPGLGLRLIYFSYDVKMKEKGDIPEGYSVSREKKERFSLILESASTNQTSMYLCASSPIQGSHHFGNGTRLTVT.

This chain uses TRBV4-1 with TRBJ1-5; 8 bases align to TRBD1. Germline CDR1 reads MGHRA; CDR2 reads YSYEKL. The CDR3 length is 16 residues. V lost 3 bases, J lost 0 bases, and 4 bases stayed unmatched. CDR3 sequence reads: CASSQRTGTSNQPQHF. The CDR3 bases are TGCGCCAGCAGCCAGCGGACAGGGACTAGCAATCAGCCCCAGCATTTT.

This clone was observed at least ten times. This chain joins TRBV7-9 and TRBJ2-6; D not certain. The length of the CDR3 is 16 residues. V was clipped by 7 bases and J by 0 bases, with 13 bases between them. Germline assignment: CDR1 SEHNR and CDR2 FQNEAQ (reference sequence). CDR3 bases: TGTGCCAGCATTCGCGGCCTCACCTCTGGGGCCAACGTCCTGACTTTC. This encodes CASIRGLTSGANVLTF.

This clone was seen a few times. The rearrangement uses TRBV18 and TRBJ2-1; TRBD1 matches at 8 bases. Germline CDR1 reads KGHSH; CDR2 reads LQKENI. The CDR3 runs to 16 residues. The trim removed 5 bases at V and 6 bases at J, leaving 12 bases unmatched. The CDR3 bases are TGTGCCAGCTCAACGACCGCAGGGGGCCTCGGCAATGAGCAGTTCTTC. It encodes CASSTTAGGLGNEQFF.

This clone was observed a handful of times. The chain is built from TRBV10-2 and TRBJ2-3; 8 nucleotides agree with TRBD2. Unmatched junction bases numbered 5, after V lost 3 bases and J lost 3 bases. The CDR3 sequence is 15 residues long. Germline CDR1 reads WSHSY; CDR2 reads SAAADI. The CDR3 region has the DNA TGCGCCAGCAGTGACCAAGGACTAGCAACAGATACGCAGTATTTT. Translated: CASSDQGLATDTQYF.

This clone occurred a few times. The chain is built from TRBV18 and TRBJ1-1; 8 positions match TRBD1. This CDR3 contains 15 residues. Germline V gene sequence: CDR1 KGHSH, CDR2 LQKENI. Trimming at V came to 5 bases and at J to 4 bases, leaving 9 bases not matched to a gene. In DNA form, the CDR3 reads TGTGCCAGCTCATCCTCGGACAGGGTGGGCACTGAAGCTTTCTTT. Translated: CASSSSDRVGTEAFF. The variable domain in full, completed from reference TRBV18 and TRBJ1-1, reads NAGVMQNPRHLVRRRGQEARLRCSPMKGHSHVYWYRQLPEEGLKFMVYLQKENIIDESGMPKERFSAEFPKEGPSILRIQQVVRGDSAAYFCASSSSDRVGTEAFFGQGTRLTVV.

This clone was counted many times. The rearrangement links TRBV19 to TRBJ2-3; D not certain. Germline CDR1 and CDR2: LNHDA and SQIVND (reference sequence). Trimming stripped 1 base from V and 1 base from J, with 3 bases between. This CDR3 is 13 amino acids long. In DNA form, the CDR3 reads TGTGCCAGTAGTATAGCCCGCACAGATACGCAGTATTTT. This gives the protein CASSIARTDTQYF.

This rearrangement joins TRBV6-5 to TRBJ1-2, with D uncertain. Deletions cut 5 bases from V and 7 bases from J, with 20 bases between. The length of the CDR3 is 15 residues. Looked up from germline, CDR1 is MNHEY and CDR2 is SVGAGI. In nucleotides, the CDR3 is TGTGCCAGCAGTCCCCGCTGGACCGCGGGATCTGGCTACACCTTC. Protein product: CASSPRWTAGSGYTF.

This clone has a single count. V usage is TRBV6-6 and J usage is TRBJ2-1; D is possibly TRBD1 (6 bases). The ends were cut back, 8 bases at V and 0 bases at J, with 11 bases in the middle. The length of the CDR3 is 14 residues. Germline CDR1 reads MNHNY; CDR2 reads SVGAGI (reference sequence). CDR3 region: CASLQDSSYNEQFF. CDR3 bases: TGTGCCAGCCTTCAGGACAGCTCCTACAATGAGCAGTTCTTC.

A few counts support this clone. The CDR3 region is CASSSTGNEQYF. The CDR3 region has the DNA TGTGCCAGCAGCTCTACAGGGAACGAGCAGTACTTC. This chain connects TRBV2 to TRBJ2-7; D may be TRBD1 (6 bases). Trimming left V 6 bases short and J 5 bases short, with 11 bases between. This CDR3 comprises 12 residues. Germline-derived CDR1 and CDR2 are SNHLY and FYNNEI.

This clone was found a few times. The V and J genes are TRBV18 and TRBJ2-7, with D perhaps assigned TRBD1 or TRBD2 (5 bases each). The germline V and J ends were trimmed by 0 bases and 3 bases, with 12 bases remaining between them. CDR1 is KGHSH, CDR2 LQKENI, per germline. CDR3 length: 15 residues. CDR3 bases: TGTGCCAGCTCACCACCGGGATGGGGGAACTACGAGCAGTACTTC. Encoded protein: CASSPPGWGNYEQYF.

This clone has more than one count but fewer than ten. The chain recombines TRBV23-1 with TRBJ2-3; 7 nucleotides match TRBD2. TRBV23-1 is recorded as an ORF, its role being uncertain. J lost 1 base, V lost 1 base, and 14 bases had no gene match. The CDR3 totals 19 residues. The CDR3 sequence is CASSQWTSRRASGTDTQYF. CDR3 DNA: TGCGCCAGCAGTCAATGGACTAGTAGGAGGGCATCGGGCACAGATACGCAGTATTTT.

V gene TRBV23-1 combines with J gene TRBJ2-1; D may be TRBD1 (5 bases). TRBV23-1 is annotated as an ORF whose role is uncertain. The CDR3 length is 21 residues. The V gene lost 2 bases and the J gene lost 0 bases, with 26 bases spanning the gap. Written as DNA, the CDR3 is TGCGCCAGCAGTCAACCAACCCTGGCAGGGCCAAGCCTTTTCTCCTACAATGAGCAGTTCTTC. Its protein is CASSQPTLAGPSLFSYNEQFF.

This clone was detected only a few times. V is TRBV7-9 and J is TRBJ1-6; D ambiguous. This CDR3 comprises 13 residues. With 1 base removed from V and 9 bases from J, the gap between germline ends came to 7 bases. CDR1 is SEHNR, CDR2 FQNEAQ, per germline (reference sequence). CDR3 sequence: CASSLDLVSPLHF. As DNA, the CDR3 is TGTGCCAGCAGCTTAGATCTCGTTTCACCCCTCCACTTT.

The V gene is TRBV4-2, the J gene TRBJ2-1; possible D gene TRBD1, 5 bases. Germline-derived CDR1 and CDR2 are LGHNA and YNFKEQ. The CDR3 spans 13 residues. The V and J ends lost 6 bases and 4 bases respectively, with 10 bases between them. The CDR3 here is CASRQDTYNEQFF. The CDR3 region has the DNA TGTGCCAGCAGGCAGGACACTTACAATGAGCAGTTCTTC.

This clone was observed a handful of times. This chain joins TRBV6-5 and TRBJ2-1; no reliable D call. V was cut by 8 bases and J by 4 bases, with 12 bases left in between. Germline V gives CDR1 MNHEY, CDR2 SVGAGI. The CDR3 spans 13 residues. CDR3 nucleotide sequence: TGTGCCAGCTTGCGTCCGTTTTACAATGAGCAGTTCTTC. Translation: CASLRPFYNEQFF.

The V gene is TRBV11-2, the J gene TRBJ2-7, with 7 bases matching TRBD1. Germline CDR1 is SGHAT and CDR2 is FQNNGV. The length of the CDR3 is 16 residues. V trimming: 5 bases; J trimming: 0 bases; junction bases outside the gene matches: 10. The DNA of the CDR3 is TGTGCCAGCAGCGCCGGATCCGGGACAGTCTCCTACGAGCAGTACTTC. It encodes CASSAGSGTVSYEQYF.

This chain joins TRBV2 and TRBJ2-3; D is possibly TRBD2 (5 bases). V was pared by 6 bases and J by 2 bases, with 12 bases between. Germline values: CDR1 SNHLY, CDR2 FYNNEI. CDR3 length: 14 amino acids. The CDR3 nucleotides read TGTGCCAGCAGATACAAGGACTTCACAGATACGCAGTATTTT. Translating it yields CASRYKDFTDTQYF.

The V gene is TRBV18, the J gene TRBJ1-4, with D uncertain. V was clipped by 6 bases and J by 6 bases, with 11 bases between them. Germline V gene lookup returns CDR1 KGHSH and CDR2 LQKENI. The CDR3 has 13 residues. CDR3 loop: CASSPNEDEKLFF. CDR3 bases: TGTGCCAGCTCCCCAAATGAGGATGAAAAACTGTTTTTT.

There are a few counts of this clone. The chain combines TRBV9 with TRBJ1-6; D uncertain. Trimming pared 0 bases from V and 3 bases from J, leaving 16 bases between. The germline gives CDR1 SGDLS, CDR2 YYNGEE. The CDR3 spans 18 residues. The CDR3 sequence: CASSVGPSGPGYNSPLHF. The CDR3 nucleotides read TGTGCCAGCAGCGTAGGCCCCTCCGGTCCTGGCTATAATTCACCCCTCCACTTT. The full variable domain, its missing parts supplied by reference TRBV9 and TRBJ1-6, is DSGVTQTPKHLITATGQRVTLRCSPRSGDLSVYWYQQSLDQGLQFLIQYYNGEERAKGNILERFSAQQFPDLHSELNLSSLELGDSALYFCASSVGPSGPGYNSPLHFGNGTRLTVT.